This T cell receptor beta chain originates from a study of post-analysis software for immune sequencing data (dated by TCRdb to the mid-2010s). General notes on the study: Relapsing-remitting, secondary progressive and progressive-relapsing multiple sclerosis were recorded as disease courses, and subtype annotation was lacking for some patients. The multiple sclerosis patient repertoires were compared with roughly twelve previously published healthy control repertoires from donors aged roughly 6 to 25 years. A subset of samples was prepared in parallel using single-end sample barcoding, then pooled and co-amplified after Illumina adapter ligation. Here is what the overall study found, with its caveats: Significantly higher frequencies in patients than in controls were found for five or six TRBV segments, including TRBV5-6, TRBV5-1 and TRBV20-1. Compared with controls, multiple sclerosis patients had significantly lower normalized Chao1 diversity, a finding suggesting substantial peripheral T-cell clonal expansion. Direct clustering with F measure showed strong co-clustering of samples prepared in the same batch, prompting a batch-effect correction. The control group was slightly older than the multiple sclerosis patient group.

The CDR3 contains 14 residues, cysteine and phenylalanine counted. Of the read, only the CDR3 DNA is kept; its 42 bases are in frame from base 1. V and J are truncated by 2 bases and 1 base respectively, leaving an intervening sequence of 8 bases. This clonotype appeared a few times. Its antigen target is currently unknown. Nothing much larger sits one base from this clone, and base qualities are not available. Library preparation employed PCR. TCRdb names Illumina HiSeq 2500 as the instrument used. To reduce PCR and sequencing biases, unique molecular identifiers were incorporated into the TCR beta cDNA libraries. Approximately 500,000 cDNA molecules were obtained per 1 to 10 million input T cells, so each molecule approximated one T cell. The patient libraries were prepared and sequenced using the same protocol as the earlier healthy control dataset. Within a given batch, samples were prepared together, multiplexed and sequenced on the same HiSeq lane. Regarding the original processing steps: Raw barcoded reads were processed with MIGEC, and single-read molecular identifier groups were discarded before consensus assembly and CDR3 extraction. Clonotype tables were post-analysed with VDJtools, normalizing diversity by down-sampling all datasets to the smallest sample size. To correct batch-related cross-sample contamination, repertoire overlap clustering matched CDR3 amino acid sequences but not nucleotide sequences. TCRdb reprocessing: public reads trimmed at Q25 with fastp, clones called with MiXCR, in-frame beta chains kept. Rows are combined by CDR3 protein, so each entry shows the most common genes and DNA. TCRdb, not the original authors, processed these V and J calls. Within this sample are around 400,000 distinct CDR3 sequences, with roughly 35% of them counted one time only. Clones ranked in the top ten supply 13% of the sample.

To demonstrate the VDJtools post-analysis software, the study profiled TCR beta repertoires from the peripheral blood of around 13 young patients with multiple sclerosis. The multiple sclerosis patients were children and adolescents ranging in age from about 6 to 17 years. Recombination joined TRBV12-3 or TRBV12-4 with TRBJ2-5; the D gene lacks a confident call. Sequencing input: blood. This clonotype was obtained from a girl aged 10 to 17 with multiple sclerosis. The nucleotide sequence is TGTGCCAGCAGTTTACACGACGGCCAAGAGACCCAGTACTTC. Translation gives CASSLHDGQETQYF.